This TCR beta chain was sequenced for a study of T cells in women clearing cervical HPV infection. TCRdb's copy holds only in-frame clones and misses some; the assay was immunoSEQ multiplex PCR. The table lists more than 20,000 clones. Trimming cost V 4 bases and J 2 bases, with 6 bases left between them. CDR3 length: 12 amino acids. Germline assignment: CDR1 ENHRY and CDR2 SYGVKD. Measured by frequency, this clone is medium-sized. The CDR3 end lies 3 residues beyond the end of the read and is filled in from the germline J gene. This rearrangement joins TRBV10-3 to TRBJ2-7; a weak D match, TRBD1 (6 bases). The clonotype was recovered from a woman aged 18 to 75 with a cervical HPV16 infection that either progressed to CIN3+ or cleared (not recorded which). Sequencing was carried out using blood buffy coat. CDR3 DNA (partial): TGTGCCATCAGTGGGGACACCTACGAG. Its protein is CAISGDTYE. The whole CDR3 is CAISGDTYEQYF.